This T cell receptor (beta chain) came from a study of OX40 agonist ivuxolimab in advanced cancers. The data were produced by immunoSEQ multiplex PCR, yet TCRdb's version contains in-frame clones alone and is incomplete. The data contain approximately 68,000 clones, under 95% of them seen just once; the ten biggest clones take up about 9.1%. The CDR3 consists of 16 residues. Germline CDR1 reads MNHEY; CDR2 reads SMNVEV (reference sequence). V gave up 4 bases and J gave up 5 bases; unmatched junction bases: 14. Source: CD4+ or CD8+ T cells sorted from blood, taken in a trial of the OX40 agonist ivuxolimab. The rearrangement uses TRBV27 and TRBJ2-7; 7 bases fit TRBD2. The TCR sequence derives from an adult with an advanced solid tumor such as melanoma, head and neck, liver or kidney cancer. Here the CDR3 reads CASSSIGLEKPDEQYF. CDR3 nucleotide sequence: TGTGCCAGCAGTTCCATTGGACTAGAAAAACCTGACGAGCAGTACTTC.